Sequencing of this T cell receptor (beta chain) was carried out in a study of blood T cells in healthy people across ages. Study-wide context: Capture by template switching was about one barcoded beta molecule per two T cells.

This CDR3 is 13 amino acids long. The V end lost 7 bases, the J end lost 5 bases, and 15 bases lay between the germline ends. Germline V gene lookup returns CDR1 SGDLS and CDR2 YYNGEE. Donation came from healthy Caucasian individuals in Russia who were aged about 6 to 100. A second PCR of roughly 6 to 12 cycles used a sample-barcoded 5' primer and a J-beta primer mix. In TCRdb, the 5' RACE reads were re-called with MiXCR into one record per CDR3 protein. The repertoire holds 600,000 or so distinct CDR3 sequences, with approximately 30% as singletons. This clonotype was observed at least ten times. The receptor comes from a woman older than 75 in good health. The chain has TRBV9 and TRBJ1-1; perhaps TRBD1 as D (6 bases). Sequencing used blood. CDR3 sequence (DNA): TGTGCCAGCCAAGAGGACAGTTCAACTGAAGCTTTCTTT. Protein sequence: CASQEDSSTEAFF.